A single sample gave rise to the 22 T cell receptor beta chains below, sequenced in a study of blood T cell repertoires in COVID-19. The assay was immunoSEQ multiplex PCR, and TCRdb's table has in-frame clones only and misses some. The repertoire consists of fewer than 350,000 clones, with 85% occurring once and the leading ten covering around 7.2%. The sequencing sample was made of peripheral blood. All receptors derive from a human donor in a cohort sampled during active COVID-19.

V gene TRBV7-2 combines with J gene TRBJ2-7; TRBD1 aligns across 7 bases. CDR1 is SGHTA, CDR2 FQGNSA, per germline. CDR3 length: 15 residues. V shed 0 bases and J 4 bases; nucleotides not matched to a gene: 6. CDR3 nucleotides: TGTGCCAGCAGCTTAGCTGTGACAGGGAGTTACGAGCAGTACTTC. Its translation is CASSLAVTGSYEQYF.

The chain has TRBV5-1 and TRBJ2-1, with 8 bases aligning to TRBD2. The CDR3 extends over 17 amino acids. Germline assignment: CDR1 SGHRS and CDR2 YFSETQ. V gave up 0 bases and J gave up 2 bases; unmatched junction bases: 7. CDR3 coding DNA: TGCGCCAGCAGCTTGGAGGGCGGGGGGAGCCCCTACAATGAGCAGTTCTTC. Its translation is CASSLEGGGSPYNEQFF.

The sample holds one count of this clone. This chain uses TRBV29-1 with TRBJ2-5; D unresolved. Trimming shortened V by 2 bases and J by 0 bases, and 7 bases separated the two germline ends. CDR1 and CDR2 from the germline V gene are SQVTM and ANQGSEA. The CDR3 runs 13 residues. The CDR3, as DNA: TGCAGCGTTGAATCAGCGTACCAAGAGACCCAGTACTTC. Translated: CSVESAYQETQYF.

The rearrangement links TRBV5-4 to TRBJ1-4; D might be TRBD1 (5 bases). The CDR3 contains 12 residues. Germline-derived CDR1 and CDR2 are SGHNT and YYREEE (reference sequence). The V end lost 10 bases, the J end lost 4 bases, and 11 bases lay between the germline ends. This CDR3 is CAWGELNEKLFF. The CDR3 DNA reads TGTGCCTGGGGGGAGCTTAATGAAAAACTGTTTTTT.

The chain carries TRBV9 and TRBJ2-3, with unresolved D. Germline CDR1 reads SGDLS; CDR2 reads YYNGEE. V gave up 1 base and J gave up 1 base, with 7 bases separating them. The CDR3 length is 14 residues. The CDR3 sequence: CASSVLGGTDTQYF. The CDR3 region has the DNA TGTGCCAGCAGCGTATTGGGCGGCACAGATACGCAGTATTTT.

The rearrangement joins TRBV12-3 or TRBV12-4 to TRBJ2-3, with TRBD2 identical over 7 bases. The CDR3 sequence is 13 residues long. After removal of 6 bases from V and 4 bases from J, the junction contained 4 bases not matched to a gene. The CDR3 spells CASRSLAPDTQYF. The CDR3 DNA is TGTGCCAGCAGATCACTAGCGCCAGATACGCAGTATTTT.

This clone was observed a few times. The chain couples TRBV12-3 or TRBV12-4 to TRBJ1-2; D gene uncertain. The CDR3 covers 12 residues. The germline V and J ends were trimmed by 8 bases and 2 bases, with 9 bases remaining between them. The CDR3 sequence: CASEKQNYGYTF. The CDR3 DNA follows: TGTGCCAGCGAGAAACAGAACTATGGCTACACCTTC.

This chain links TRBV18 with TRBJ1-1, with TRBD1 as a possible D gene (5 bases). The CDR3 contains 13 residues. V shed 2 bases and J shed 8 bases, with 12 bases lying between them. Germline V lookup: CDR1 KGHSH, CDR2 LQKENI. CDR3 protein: CASSPKGPHEAFF. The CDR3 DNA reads TGTGCCAGCTCACCAAAGGGGCCCCACGAAGCTTTCTTT.

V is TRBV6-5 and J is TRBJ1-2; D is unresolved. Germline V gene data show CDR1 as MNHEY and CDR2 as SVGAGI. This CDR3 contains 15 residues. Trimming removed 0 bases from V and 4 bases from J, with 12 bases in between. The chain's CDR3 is CASSYSPGYPYGYTF. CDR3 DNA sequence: TGTGCCAGCAGTTACTCTCCGGGATACCCCTATGGCTACACCTTC.

CDR3 in amino acids: CASSKSGGTGYEQYF. The CDR3 DNA follows: TGTGCCAGCAGCAAAAGCGGGGGAACTGGATACGAGCAGTACTTC. V and J are TRBV6-5 and TRBJ2-7, with 8 bases fitting TRBD2. The CDR3 extends over 15 amino acids. Germline V gene data show CDR1 as MNHEY and CDR2 as SVGAGI. V lost 6 bases to trimming and J lost 4 bases; unmatched junction nucleotides: 11.

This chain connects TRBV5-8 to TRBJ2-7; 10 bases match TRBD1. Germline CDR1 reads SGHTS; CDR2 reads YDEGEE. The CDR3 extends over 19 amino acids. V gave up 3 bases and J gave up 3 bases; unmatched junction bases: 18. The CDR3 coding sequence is TGTGCCAGCAGCTCCCGAAAACACCTCCGGGACAGGGGATTCTACGAGCAGTACTTC. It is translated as CASSSRKHLRDRGFYEQYF.

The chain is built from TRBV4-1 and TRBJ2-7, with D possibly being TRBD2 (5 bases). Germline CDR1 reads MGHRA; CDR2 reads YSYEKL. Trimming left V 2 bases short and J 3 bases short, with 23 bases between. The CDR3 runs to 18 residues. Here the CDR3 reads CASSQPEAWGNSNYEQYF. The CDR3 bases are TGCGCCAGCAGCCAACCGGAGGCATGGGGTAATTCAAACTACGAGCAGTACTTC.

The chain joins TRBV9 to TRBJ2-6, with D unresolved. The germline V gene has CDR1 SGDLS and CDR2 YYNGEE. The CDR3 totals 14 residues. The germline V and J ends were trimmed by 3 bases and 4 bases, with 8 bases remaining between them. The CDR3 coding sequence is TGTGCCAGCAGCGCCGTTGGCGGGGCCAACGTCCTGACTTTC. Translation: CASSAVGGANVLTF. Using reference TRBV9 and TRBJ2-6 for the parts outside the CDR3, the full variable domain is DSGVTQTPKHLITATGQRVTLRCSPRSGDLSVYWYQQSLDQGLQFLIQYYNGEERAKGNILERFSAQQFPDLHSELNLSSLELGDSALYFCASSAVGGANVLTFGAGSRLTVL.

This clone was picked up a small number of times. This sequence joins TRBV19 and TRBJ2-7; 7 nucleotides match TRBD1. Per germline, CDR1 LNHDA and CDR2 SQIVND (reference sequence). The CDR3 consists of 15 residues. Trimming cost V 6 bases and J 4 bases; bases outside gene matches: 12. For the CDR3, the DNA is TGTGCCAGTAGCCAAATGAAGGGGGCGTCTTACGAGCAGTACTTC. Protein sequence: CASSQMKGASYEQYF. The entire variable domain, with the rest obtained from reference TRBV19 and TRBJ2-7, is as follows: DGGITQSPKYLFRKEGQNVTLSCEQNLNHDAMYWYRQDPGQGLRLIYYSQIVNDFQKGDIAEGYSVSREKKESFPLTVTSAQKNPTAFYLCASSQMKGASYEQYFGPGTRLTVT.

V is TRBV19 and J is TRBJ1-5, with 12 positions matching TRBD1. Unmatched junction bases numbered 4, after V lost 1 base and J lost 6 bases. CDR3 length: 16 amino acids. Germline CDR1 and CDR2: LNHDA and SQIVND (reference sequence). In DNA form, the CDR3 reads TGTGCCAGTAGTATAGCCGGGACAGGGGGCTTTCAGCCCCAGCATTTT. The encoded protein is CASSIAGTGGFQPQHF.

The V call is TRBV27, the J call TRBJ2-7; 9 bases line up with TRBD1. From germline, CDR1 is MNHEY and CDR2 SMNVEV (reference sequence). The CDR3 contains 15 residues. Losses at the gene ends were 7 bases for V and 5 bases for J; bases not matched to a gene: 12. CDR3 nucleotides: TGTGCCAGCATGACCGGGACAGGGCCTTTCGACGAGCAGTACTTC. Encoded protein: CASMTGTGPFDEQYF.

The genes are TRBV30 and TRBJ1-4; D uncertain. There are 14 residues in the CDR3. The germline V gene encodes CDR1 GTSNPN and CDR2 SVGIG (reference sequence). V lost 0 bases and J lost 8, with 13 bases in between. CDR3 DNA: TGTGCCTGGAGTGTACCCACCAGAGGGGAAAAACTGTTTTTT. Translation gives CAWSVPTRGEKLFF.

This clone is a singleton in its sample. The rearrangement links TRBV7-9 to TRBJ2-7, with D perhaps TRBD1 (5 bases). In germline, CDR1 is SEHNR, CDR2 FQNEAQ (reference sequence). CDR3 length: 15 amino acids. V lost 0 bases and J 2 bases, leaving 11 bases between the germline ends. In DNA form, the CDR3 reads TGTGCCAGCAGCTTAGCGGGGCAGTTCCCCTACGAGCAGTACTTC. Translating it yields CASSLAGQFPYEQYF.

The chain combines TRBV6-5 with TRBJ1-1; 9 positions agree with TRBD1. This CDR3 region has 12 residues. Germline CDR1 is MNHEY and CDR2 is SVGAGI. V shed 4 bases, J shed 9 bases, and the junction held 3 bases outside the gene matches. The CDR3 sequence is CASSFGTGKAFF. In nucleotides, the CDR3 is TGTGCCAGCAGTTTTGGGACAGGGAAAGCTTTCTTT.

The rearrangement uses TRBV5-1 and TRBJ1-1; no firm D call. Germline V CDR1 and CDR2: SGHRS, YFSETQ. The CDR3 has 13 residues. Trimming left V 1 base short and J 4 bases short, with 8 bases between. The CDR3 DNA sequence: TGCGCCAGCAGCTTGTCAGGTTTCACTGAAGCTTTCTTT. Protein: CASSLSGFTEAFF.

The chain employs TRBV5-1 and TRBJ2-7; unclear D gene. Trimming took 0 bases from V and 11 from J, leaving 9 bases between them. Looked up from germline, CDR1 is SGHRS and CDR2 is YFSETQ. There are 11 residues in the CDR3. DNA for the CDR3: TGCGCCAGCAGCTTGGGAGGCCCGAAGTACTTC. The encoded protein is CASSLGGPKYF.

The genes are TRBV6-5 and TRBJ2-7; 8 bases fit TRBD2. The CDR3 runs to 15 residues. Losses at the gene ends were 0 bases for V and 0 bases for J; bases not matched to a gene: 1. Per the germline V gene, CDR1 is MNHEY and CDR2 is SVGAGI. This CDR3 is CASSYSAGGSYEQYF. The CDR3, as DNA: TGTGCCAGCAGTTACTCGGCGGGGGGCTCCTACGAGCAGTACTTC.